What follows are 20 T cell receptor beta chains derived from one specimen sequenced in a study of shared clonotypes between healthy human individuals. The table came from immunoSEQ multiplex PCR; TCRdb's copy has only in-frame clones and leaves some out. The data contain 900,000 to 1,200,000 clones, approximately 80% of them singletons. The sequenced sample was memory CD4+ T cells from PBMCs. Sample subset: CD45RA-negative fraction. Source of these receptors: a man between 18 and 35 years old in good health. Some clones in this sample may be carry-over from other donors' samples.

The chain employs TRBV30 and TRBJ2-1; 8 nucleotides match TRBD2. There are 15 residues in the CDR3. Looked up from germline, CDR1 is GTSNPN and CDR2 is SVGIG (reference sequence). V shed 0 bases and J 4 bases; nucleotides not matched to a gene: 5. The CDR3 protein is CAWSVVSGGYNEQFF. CDR3 DNA sequence: TGTGCCTGGAGTGTCGTCAGCGGGGGATACAATGAGCAGTTCTTC.

V is TRBV19 and J is TRBJ1-2; 7 positions match TRBD1. CDR1 is LNHDA and CDR2 is SQIVND in the germline V gene (reference sequence). The CDR3 sequence is 14 residues long. Germline trimming cut 5 bases from V and 5 bases from J; bases unmatched to any gene: 8. The CDR3 reads CASSSPDRLYGYTF. The CDR3, as DNA: TGTGCCAGTAGTTCGCCGGACAGGCTGTATGGCTACACCTTC.

This clone was seen more than once but under ten times. The gene calls are TRBV4-1 and TRBJ1-1; D gene unclear. V lost 1 base and J lost 5, with 8 bases in between. Germline V lookup: CDR1 MGHRA, CDR2 YSYEKL. The CDR3 has 13 amino acids. CDR3 protein: CASSQGLGTEAFF. As DNA, the CDR3 is TGCGCCAGCAGCCAAGGCCTGGGGACTGAAGCTTTCTTT.

The chain employs TRBV18 and TRBJ2-7; 13 nucleotides match TRBD2. The CDR3 covers 14 residues. Germline CDR1 KGHSH, CDR2 LQKENI. V shed 6 bases, J shed 7 bases, and the junction held 6 bases outside the gene matches. The CDR3 nucleotides read TGTGCCAGCTCTTCGGGACTAGCGGGAACGGAGCAGTACTTC. It translates to CASSSGLAGTEQYF.

There are a few counts of this clone. The chain links TRBV5-1 to TRBJ1-3; D is ambiguous. V dropped 2 bases and J dropped 0 bases, with 3 bases sitting between them. This CDR3 region has 13 residues. Germline-derived CDR1 and CDR2 are SGHRS and YFSETQ. Written as DNA, the CDR3 is TGCGCCAGCAGCTTTAGCTCTGGAAACACCATATATTTT. It translates to CASSFSSGNTIYF.

V gene TRBV28 combines with J gene TRBJ2-7, with 7 bases matching TRBD1. Per the germline V gene, CDR1 is MDHEN and CDR2 is SYDVKM. V shed 6 bases, J shed 9 bases, and the junction held 23 bases outside the gene matches. CDR3 length: 17 amino acids. This CDR3 reads CASSEIGQVLQSGPQYF. CDR3 bases: TGTGCCAGCAGCGAAATTGGACAGGTTCTTCAGTCGGGGCCGCAGTACTTC.

The genes are TRBV6-5 and TRBJ2-5; 9 positions agree with TRBD2. The J call may not be correct, given that the DNA end is closer to TRBJ2-7. The germline V gene has CDR1 MNHEY and CDR2 SVGAGI. The CDR3 has 15 residues. The CDR3 DNA reads TGTGCCAGCAGTTATTCGCCTAGCGGGAACTACGAGCAGTACTTC. Translated, it gives CASSYSPSGNYEQYF.

Points on this clone: Other nucleotide sequences from this sample produce the same CDR3. The genes are TRBV7-2 and TRBJ2-2, with D possibly matching TRBD2 (6 bases). Germline CDR1 and CDR2: SGHTA and FQGNSA. Trimming cost V 0 bases and J 0 bases, with 8 bases left between them. The CDR3 has 16 amino acids. The CDR3 loop reads CASSLAGGSNTGELFF. CDR3 in DNA: TGTGCCAGCAGCTTAGCGGGGGGATCGAACACCGGGGAGCTGTTTTTT.

CDR3 in DNA: TGTGCCAGCAGTGGCAGACCGGACAGCTACGAGCAGTACTTC. Residues: CASSGRPDSYEQYF. This chain uses TRBV2 with TRBJ2-5; tentatively, D is TRBD1 (6 bases). The J call may not be correct, given that the DNA end is closer to TRBJ2-7. CDR1 is SNHLY and CDR2 is FYNNEI in the germline V gene. This CDR3 comprises 14 residues.

The chain uses TRBV5-1 and TRBJ1-2, with 9 bases matching TRBD1. The junction had 9 bases not matched to a gene; V was cut back by 4 bases and J by 5 bases. Germline CDR1 and CDR2: SGHRS and YFSETQ. The CDR3 runs to 15 residues. The DNA of the CDR3 is TGCGCCAGCAGCCCCGGACAGGGGTCGTTTTATGGCTACACCTTC. Its protein product is CASSPGQGSFYGYTF.

The chain links TRBV4-2 to TRBJ1-1; TRBD1 might be the D (5 bases). The CDR3 loop spans 14 amino acids. CDR1 LGHNA and CDR2 YNFKEQ come from the germline V gene. V lost 4 bases, J lost 8 bases, and 17 bases lay in between. CDR3 sequence (DNA): TGTGCCAGCAGCCCCGGGACGCTAGGATTGGAAGCTTTCTTT. This translates into CASSPGTLGLEAFF.

The chain carries TRBV7-3 and TRBJ2-7; D gene unclear. CDR3 length: 12 amino acids. Trimming stripped 2 bases from V and 6 bases from J, with 8 bases between. The germline gives CDR1 SGHTA, CDR2 FQGTGA. The CDR3 nucleotides read TGTGCCAGCAGCTTATCCCGGTTCGAGCAGTACTTC. It yields the protein CASSLSRFEQYF. The full variable domain, with the rest looked up from reference TRBV7-3 and TRBJ2-7, is GAGVSQTPSNKVTEKGKYVELRCDPISGHTALYWYRQSLGQGPEFLIYFQGTGAADDSGLPNDRFFAVRPEGSVSTLKIQRTERGDSAVYLCASSLSRFEQYFGPGTRLTVT.

The J gene is TRBJ2-3, the V gene TRBV15, with a weak D call TRBD2 (5 bases). This CDR3 contains 14 residues. Per germline, CDR1 LNHNV and CDR2 YYDKDF (reference sequence). V was pared by 3 bases and J by 10 bases, with 17 bases between. Here the CDR3 reads CATSSGDSLRAQYF. DNA for the CDR3: TGTGCCACCAGCAGCGGAGACTCGTTGCGGGCGCAGTATTTT.

Comment on this clone: Other DNA sequences in this specimen translate into the identical CDR3. The J gene is TRBJ2-7, the V gene TRBV5-1; D is unclear. CDR3 length equals 14 residues. Germline CDR1 and CDR2: SGHRS and YFSETQ. With 4 bases removed from V and 2 bases from J, the gap between germline ends came to 13 bases. For the CDR3, the DNA is TGCGCCAGCAGCACTATGTCTGGGCCCTACGAGCAGTACTTC. Translation: CASSTMSGPYEQYF.

The V call is TRBV11-2, the J call TRBJ2-7, with D perhaps matching TRBD2 (5 bases). CDR3 length: 15 amino acids. Germline-derived CDR1 and CDR2 are SGHAT and FQNNGV. The V end was cut by 5 bases, the J end by 1 base, with 15 bases between. CDR3 nucleotides: TGTGCCAGCAGCCCGCACGCGGGTGCTTCCTACGAGCAGTACTTC. Protein: CASSPHAGASYEQYF. The complete variable domain, with remaining parts taken from reference TRBV11-2 and TRBJ2-7, reads EAGVAQSPRYKIIEKRQSVAFWCNPISGHATLYWYQQILGQGPKLLIQFQNNGVVDDSQLPKDRFSAERLKGVDSTLKIQPAKLEDSAVYLCASSPHAGASYEQYFGPGTRLTVT.

Regarding this clone: Other DNA sequences of this sample code for an identical CDR3. V usage is TRBV6-1 and J usage is TRBJ2-7, with D uncertain. CDR1 MNHNS and CDR2 SASEGT come from the germline V gene. CDR3 length: 12 amino acids. V lost 2 bases, J lost 3 bases, and 5 bases lay in between. CDR3 loop: CASSEPRYEQYF. CDR3 in DNA: TGTGCCAGCAGTGAACCGCGCTACGAGCAGTACTTC.

CDR3 amino acids: CASSVVSGEPGELFF. CDR3 nucleotide sequence: TGTGCCAGCAGCGTAGTCAGCGGGGAGCCCGGGGAGCTGTTTTTT. This chain connects TRBV9 to TRBJ2-2, with 7 bases lining up with TRBD2. Looked up from germline, CDR1 is SGDLS and CDR2 is YYNGEE. Trimming took 0 bases from V and 6 from J; bases not matched to a gene: 5. The CDR3 totals 15 residues.

This chain connects TRBV7-7 to TRBJ2-1; no clear D. In germline, CDR1 is SSHAT, CDR2 FNYEAQ (reference sequence). The CDR3 covers 15 residues. V was trimmed by 1 base and J by 3 bases, leaving 10 bases between them. CDR3 residues: CASSLEVAGYNEQFF. Here the CDR3 DNA reads TGTGCCAGCAGCTTAGAGGTAGCAGGCTACAATGAGCAGTTCTTC.

The sample holds a few counts of this clone. The CDR3 nucleotides read TGCGGCGGACTTGAATCGGGAGAGACCCAGTACTTC. Residues: CGGLESGETQYF. The V gene is TRBV29-1, the J gene TRBJ2-5, with a tentative D call TRBD2 (5 bases). CDR1 and CDR2 (germline): SQVTM, ANQGSEA. This CDR3 contains 12 residues.

This chain uses TRBV28 with TRBJ1-3; D is undetermined. Trimming removed 3 bases from V and 0 bases from J, with 9 bases in between. In germline, CDR1 is MDHEN, CDR2 SYDVKM. The CDR3 extends over 15 amino acids. In nucleotides, the CDR3 is TGTGCCAGCAGTTTGACCAAATCCTCTGGAAACACCATATATTTT. This codes for CASSLTKSSGNTIYF.